A single sample is the source of the 11 T cell receptor beta chains below, sequenced in a study of T cells in Graves' hyperthyroidism and ophthalmopathy. Amplified TCR beta CDR3 regions came from RNA transcripts. Primed by the HTBI set, a first-round RT-PCR was run on the TCR CDR3. Using its own MiXCR run on the multiplex PCR reads, TCRdb lists one record per CDR3 protein. The data contain 550,000 to 600,000 distinct CDR3 sequences, around 15% of them seen just once; the ten biggest clones take up 18%. Sequencing was done on a sample of blood. These TCRs come from a woman between 18 and 30 years old with Graves' hyperthyroidism.

V and J are TRBV11-2 and TRBJ2-1; tentatively, D is TRBD2 (6 bases). Germline CDR1 SGHAT, CDR2 FQNNGV. Trimming removed 4 bases from V and 1 base from J, with 14 bases in between. The CDR3 contains 16 residues. DNA of the CDR3: TGTGCCAGCAGCTCAAAGGGAGGACTGTCCTACAATGAGCAGTTCTTC. Protein sequence: CASSSKGGLSYNEQFF. Supplemented by reference TRBV11-2 and TRBJ2-1, the full variable domain reads EAGVAQSPRYKIIEKRQSVAFWCNPISGHATLYWYQQILGQGPKLLIQFQNNGVVDDSQLPKDRFSAERLKGVDSTLKIQPAKLEDSAVYLCASSSKGGLSYNEQFFGPGTRLTVL.

This chain uses TRBV28 with TRBJ2-3; 10 nucleotides align to TRBD2. The CDR3 is 15 residues long. Trimming cost V 6 bases and J 6 bases; bases outside gene matches: 9. CDR1 is MDHEN, CDR2 SYDVKM, per germline. The CDR3 region is CASSRSGRAEDTQYF. The CDR3 DNA follows: TGTGCCAGCAGCCGAAGCGGGAGGGCGGAGGATACGCAGTATTTT. The whole variable domain, remainder taken from reference TRBV28 and TRBJ2-3, is DVKVTQSSRYLVKRTGEKVFLECVQDMDHENMFWYRQDPGLGLRLIYFSYDVKMKEKGDIPEGYSVSREKKERFSLILESASTNQTSMYLCASSRSGRAEDTQYFGPGTRLTVL.

This clonotype occurred many times. This sequence joins TRBV6-2 or TRBV6-3 and TRBJ2-2; 7 nucleotides line up with TRBD2. The CDR3 contains 16 residues. After removal of 2 bases from V and 1 base from J, the junction contained 4 bases not matched to a gene. Germline values: CDR1 MNHEY, CDR2 SVGEGT. CDR3 region: CASSYGVAGNTGELFF. As DNA, the CDR3 is TGTGCCAGCAGTTACGGAGTAGCGGGGAACACCGGGGAGCTGTTTTTT.

This clonotype was seen at least ten times. V gene TRBV20-1 combines with J gene TRBJ2-7; TRBD1 matches 8 bases. CDR3 length: 18 amino acids. V dropped 1 base and J dropped 1; count of bases not matched to a gene: 15. From germline, CDR1 is DFQATT and CDR2 SNEGSKA (reference sequence). CDR3 DNA: TGCAGTGCTAGAGGTATAGATACAGGGGGGAAGCGATCCTACGAGCAGTACTTC. Protein: CSARGIDTGGKRSYEQYF.

The rearrangement uses TRBV28 and TRBJ2-2; the D is unclear. This CDR3 comprises 15 residues. The V gene lost 5 bases and the J gene lost 1 base, with 11 bases spanning the gap. The germline CDR1 and CDR2 sequences are MDHEN and SYDVKM. CDR3 nucleotides: TGTGCCAGCAGTACCCTCTATAAGAACACCGGGGAGCTGTTTTTT. Translated, it gives CASSTLYKNTGELFF.

Remarks on this clonotype: Possible read error: a much larger clone is one base away. This chain connects TRBV7-9 to TRBJ2-6, with D perhaps given as TRBD1 or TRBD2 (6 bases each). Germline CDR1 reads SEHNR; CDR2 reads FQNEAQ (reference sequence). The CDR3 length is 15 residues. CDR3 protein: CASSPFTSGANVQTF. CDR3 DNA sequence: TGTGCCAGCAGCCCCTTCACATCGGGGGCCAACGTCCAGACTTTC.

Note on this clonotype: A much larger clone differs by one base, so this may be a read error. The V call is TRBV3-1, the J call TRBJ1-2; D call uncertain. This CDR3 has 16 amino acids. Germline lookup yields CDR1 LGHDT and CDR2 YNNKEL (reference sequence). With 5 bases removed from V and 6 bases from J, the gap between germline ends came to 22 bases. This CDR3 is CASSGGPGGSGHGYTF. The DNA of the CDR3 is TGTGCCAGCAGCGGAGGACCGGGAGGTAGTGGCCATGGCTACACCTTC.

This clonotype occurred many times. The chain recombines TRBV6-2 or TRBV6-3 with TRBJ1-1, with TRBD1 matching over 12 bases. This CDR3 is built from 17 residues. J gave up 1 base and V 8 bases, and 11 bases lay outside the gene matches. Germline V gene sequence: CDR1 MNHEY, CDR2 SVGEGT. CDR3 in amino acids: CASPIRDRGRWNTEAFF. The DNA of the CDR3 is TGTGCCAGCCCGATCCGGGACAGGGGGCGGTGGAACACTGAAGCTTTCTTT.

This clonotype was observed at least ten times. V gene TRBV11-1 combines with J gene TRBJ2-1, with D perhaps TRBD2 (6 bases). This CDR3 is 16 amino acids long. Germline V gives CDR1 SGHAT, CDR2 FQDESV (reference sequence). The ends were cut back, 7 bases at V and 7 bases at J, with 23 bases in the middle. The CDR3 protein is CASTPARGTVGNEQFF. For the CDR3, the DNA is TGTGCCAGCACCCCAGCGCGGGGAACAGTGGGGAATGAGCAGTTCTTC.

This clonotype appeared many times. The genes are TRBV2 and TRBJ2-7, with a tentative D call TRBD1 (6 bases). The germline V gene has CDR1 SNHLY and CDR2 FYNNEI. The CDR3 length is 15 residues. Trimming stripped 5 bases from V and 2 bases from J, with 16 bases between. The DNA of the CDR3 is TGTGCCAGCAGTTACCTCGACAGGAATGCCTACGAGCAGTACTTC. It specifies CASSYLDRNAYEQYF.

This clonotype was seen many times. This rearrangement joins TRBV15 to TRBJ2-1; TRBD2 agrees at 9 bases. This CDR3 spans 15 amino acids. The V gene end was trimmed by 4 bases and the J gene end by 5 bases; junction bases not matched to a gene: 6. The V gene's germline CDR1 is LNHNV and CDR2 YYDKDF (reference sequence). CDR3 sequence: CATSKGLARDNEQFF. The CDR3 nucleotides read TGTGCCACCAGCAAGGGACTAGCTCGCGACAATGAGCAGTTCTTC.